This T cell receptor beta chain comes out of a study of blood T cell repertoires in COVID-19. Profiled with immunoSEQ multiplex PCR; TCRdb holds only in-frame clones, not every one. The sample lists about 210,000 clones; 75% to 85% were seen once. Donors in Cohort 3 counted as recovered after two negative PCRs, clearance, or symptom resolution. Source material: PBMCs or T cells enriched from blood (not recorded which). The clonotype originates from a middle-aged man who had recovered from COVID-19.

CDR3 in amino acids: CASSQGGGGGNTIYF. CDR3 nucleotide sequence: TGTGCCAGCAGCCAAGGGGGGGGCGGTGGAAACACCATATATTTT. This chain links TRBV3-1 (or the pseudogene TRBV3-2) with TRBJ1-3; weak D call: TRBD1 (6 bases). The CDR3 spans 15 residues. V lost 1 base and J 3 bases, leaving 10 bases between the germline ends. From germline, CDR1 is LGHDT and CDR2 YNNKEL (reference sequence).